This TCR beta chain was recorded in a study of spatial heterogeneity in lung cancer (dated by TCRdb to between 2018 and 2021). At the level of the whole study: More beta-chain than alpha-chain transcripts were consistently detected, likely reflecting higher beta-chain transcript abundance. In the raw uncorrected reads, each unique combination of TCR and UMI appeared on average more than ten times. TCR alpha and beta repertoires were quantitatively compared across multiple tumor regions, matched nontumor lung and blood in non-small cell lung cancer. Nonsynonymous mutation counts, determined by whole-exome sequencing of tumor tissue, were related to features of the TCR repertoire. Both alpha and beta chains were TCR-sequenced in approximately 220 tumor regions, around 64 matched nontumor lung samples and roughly 50 PBMC samples obtained at surgery.

What this sample's time point label stands for: sample taken at primary tumor resection. The donors were more than 60 patients from the lung TRACERx cohort who had early-stage, untreated non-small cell lung cancer. Whole RNA extracted from tumor and nontumor lung tissue, or from cryopreserved PBMC samples, was used for TCR sequencing without cell sorting. Patients were selected for TCR sequencing only if sufficient RNA was available from at least two tumor regions. CDR1 and CDR2 were assigned from the germline V gene as ENHRY and SYGVKD. The CDR3 covers 13 residues, taking in both the cysteine and the phenylalanine. The DNA shown is the 39-base CDR3, in frame from base 1. V sheds 8 bases and J sheds 1 base, leaving 9 bases between their ends. What the study reported, not specific to this receptor: Additional single-cell paired TCR alpha and beta sequencing was considered necessary to confirm, at a functional level, the hypothesis that regional TCRs recognize regional mutations. Ubiquitous expanded tumor TCRs showed up in blood more often at tumor resection than at routine follow-up.

This clonotype was seen at least ten times. What antigen it recognizes has not been identified. No base qualities exist here, and no much larger clone lies one base off it. The protocol used for the library was 5' RACE. For sequencing, a NextSeq 500 was employed. To allow correction of PCR and sequencing errors, the TCR library protocol tagged every TCR cDNA molecule with a unique molecular identifier. On the study's bioinformatics: Decombinator tools were used for TCR identification, UMI-based error correction and CDR3 extraction. TCRs above a frequency of 2 per 1,000, corresponding to the top 1% of the tumor frequency distribution, were defined as expanded. Renyi diversity was calculated using the R vegan package after each repertoire was subsampled 100 times to 5,000 TCRs. CDR3 similarity networks were built from amino acid triplet string-kernel similarity, with CDR3s being connected when pairwise similarity was above 0.82. TCRdb reprocessing: public reads trimmed at Q25 with fastp, clones called with MiXCR, in-frame beta chains kept. Every entry covers one CDR3 protein and lists the most common genes and DNA from its rows. The V and J calls were not made by the authors but by TCRdb's processing. The sample includes nearly 80,000 distinct CDR3 sequences, with approximately 8.1% observed a single time. The ten largest account for roughly 6.4% of the sample.

The rearranged chain carries TRBV10-3 and TRBJ1-5; there is no confident call for the D gene. This TCR was recovered from a male donor with early-stage non-small cell lung cancer. The material sequenced was PBMCs, taken at surgery. The CDR3 reads CAISVVSNQPQHF. The bases are TGTGCCATCTCTGTCGTAAGCAATCAGCCCCAGCATTTT.